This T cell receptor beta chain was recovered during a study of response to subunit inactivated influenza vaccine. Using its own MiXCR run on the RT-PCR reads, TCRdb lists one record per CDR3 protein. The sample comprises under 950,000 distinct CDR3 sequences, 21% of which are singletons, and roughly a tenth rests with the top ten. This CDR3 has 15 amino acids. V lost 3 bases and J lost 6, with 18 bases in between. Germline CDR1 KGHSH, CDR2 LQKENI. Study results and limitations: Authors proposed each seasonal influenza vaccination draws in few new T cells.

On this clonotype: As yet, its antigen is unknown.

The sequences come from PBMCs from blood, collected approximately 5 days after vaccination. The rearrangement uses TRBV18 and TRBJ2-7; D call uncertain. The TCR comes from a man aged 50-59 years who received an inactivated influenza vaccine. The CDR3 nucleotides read TGTGCCAGCTCACCTTTCCAGGACCTCGGCCCCGAGCAGTACTTC. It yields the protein CASSPFQDLGPEQYF.